This entry lists 14 T cell receptor beta chains sequenced from one sample in a study of blood T cell repertoires in COVID-19. Only in-frame clones appear in the TCRdb table, and some are missing; sequencing was by immunoSEQ multiplex PCR. The sample carries approximately 220,000 clones, 80% to 90% recorded once. The sample was PBMCs or T cells enriched from blood (not recorded which). These TCRs come from a man in his thirties or forties who had recovered from COVID-19.

A single count supports this clone. The rearrangement uses TRBV3-1 (or the pseudogene TRBV3-2) and TRBJ2-3; tentatively, D is TRBD2 (6 bases). CDR3 length: 16 amino acids. V lost 1 base and J lost 1, with 12 bases in between. Germline V gene data show CDR1 as LGHDT and CDR2 as YNNKEL (reference sequence). The CDR3 sequence is CASSQGRAPGTDTQYF. The CDR3 bases are TGTGCCAGCAGCCAAGGGAGGGCCCCGGGCACAGATACGCAGTATTTT.

The V and J genes are TRBV30 and TRBJ1-2; TRBD1 agrees at 8 bases. Germline loops: CDR1 GTSNPN, CDR2 SVGIG (reference sequence). The J segment lost 6 bases and the V segment lost 5 bases, leaving 5 bases of the junction unmatched. The CDR3 totals 12 residues. CDR3 nucleotide sequence: TGTGCCTGGGGGGCGACAGGGGATGGCTACACCTTC. The encoded protein is CAWGATGDGYTF.

The V gene is TRBV7-8, the J gene TRBJ1-5, with D hard to call. CDR1 SGHVS and CDR2 FQNEAQ come from the germline V gene. This CDR3 spans 13 amino acids. V shed 5 bases and J shed 7 bases, with 12 bases lying between them. CDR3 sequence (DNA): TGTGCCAGCAGCCCTAGTGACCGACAGCCCCAGCATTTT. Encoded protein: CASSPSDRQPQHF.

The chain couples TRBV30 to TRBJ2-3; 11 bases are a match to TRBD2. The ends lost 7 bases at V and 1 base at J; junction bases unmatched: 4. There are 14 residues in the CDR3. The V gene's germline CDR1 is GTSNPN and CDR2 SVGIG (reference sequence). DNA for the CDR3: TGTGCCTTAGGACTAGCGGGCGGCACAGATACGCAGTATTTT. Amino acids: CALGLAGGTDTQYF.

This clone was recorded only once. The J gene is TRBJ1-1, the V gene TRBV2, with a tentative D call TRBD1 (5 bases). Germline V gives CDR1 SNHLY, CDR2 FYNNEI. V dropped 7 bases and J dropped 0 bases, with 15 bases sitting between them. This CDR3 contains 15 residues. The CDR3 coding sequence is TGTGCCAGCAAGGAGGGGTTGTGGATGAACACTGAAGCTTTCTTT. This encodes CASKEGLWMNTEAFF.

This sequence joins TRBV19 and TRBJ2-7; D might be TRBD2 (6 bases). The CDR3 runs 13 residues. V lost 6 bases to trimming and J lost 1 base, with 10 bases between them. Germline-derived CDR1 and CDR2 are LNHDA and SQIVND (reference sequence). CDR3 loop: CASSLGGSYEQYF. In DNA, the CDR3 is TGTGCCAGTAGCCTCGGAGGGTCCTACGAGCAGTACTTC.

This clone appeared a few times. The V and J genes are TRBV7-2 and TRBJ1-6; 10 nucleotides line up with TRBD1. The CDR3 extends over 16 amino acids. After removal of 5 bases from V and 10 bases from J, the junction contained 11 bases not matched to a gene. In germline, CDR1 is SGHTA, CDR2 FQGNSA. CDR3 amino acids: CASSQRGGTGVSPLHF. In DNA form, the CDR3 reads TGTGCCAGCAGCCAGAGGGGTGGGACAGGGGTCTCACCCCTCCACTTT.

V usage is TRBV24-1 and J usage is TRBJ1-2; 9 nucleotides line up with TRBD1. Germline lookup yields CDR1 KGHDR and CDR2 SFDVKD. Trimming at V came to 10 bases and at J to 6 bases, leaving 2 bases not matched to a gene. This CDR3 spans 11 amino acids. CDR3 nucleotides: TGTGCCACGACAGGGGGTCATGGCTACACCTTC. Translation: CATTGGHGYTF.

The count of this clone is one. This chain connects TRBV6-5 to TRBJ2-2; TRBD2 might be the D (6 bases). Germline V gene data show CDR1 as MNHEY and CDR2 as SVGAGI. V dropped 4 bases and J dropped 0 bases, with 12 bases sitting between them. The length of the CDR3 is 16 residues. The chain's CDR3 is CASSFERAANTGELFF. CDR3 coding DNA: TGTGCCAGCAGTTTCGAGCGGGCCGCGAACACCGGGGAGCTGTTTTTT.

The chain combines TRBV7-2 with TRBJ1-2; 11 bases are a match to TRBD1. The CDR3 consists of 14 residues. Germline trimming cut 5 bases from V and 8 bases from J; bases unmatched to any gene: 7. Germline lookup yields CDR1 SGHTA and CDR2 FQGNSA. The CDR3 DNA is TGTGCCAGCAGCCCACGGGACAGGGGGGAGGGCTACACCTTC. This sequence encodes CASSPRDRGEGYTF.

The chain has TRBV4-1 and TRBJ1-4, with 8 nucleotides matching TRBD1. The germline V gene encodes CDR1 MGHRA and CDR2 YSYEKL. The CDR3 is 15 amino acids. V shed 4 bases, J shed 4 bases, and the junction held 5 bases outside the gene matches. The CDR3 bases are TGCGCCAGCAGCCCCTTTGACAGGGGTAATGAAAAACTGTTTTTT. It encodes CASSPFDRGNEKLFF.

V is TRBV6-2 or TRBV6-3 and J is TRBJ2-7; TRBD2 agrees at 7 bases. The V gene's germline CDR1 is MNHEY and CDR2 SVGEGT. The CDR3 runs 15 residues. V was clipped by 5 bases and J by 6 bases; unmatched bases: 13. Here the CDR3 reads CASSPPRRERGEQYF. The DNA for the CDR3 is TGTGCCAGCAGTCCCCCAAGGCGGGAGCGGGGCGAGCAGTACTTC.

The genes are TRBV24-1 and TRBJ2-7, with 10 bases identical to TRBD2. After removal of 4 bases from V and 0 bases from J, the junction contained 2 bases not matched to a gene. CDR1 KGHDR and CDR2 SFDVKD come from the germline V gene. The CDR3 is 15 residues long. CDR3 region: CATSESGRDSYEQYF. In DNA, the CDR3 is TGTGCCACCAGTGAAAGCGGGAGGGACTCCTACGAGCAGTACTTC.

This clone was detected only once. The J gene is TRBJ2-1, the V gene TRBV29-1, with D unresolved. Germline V gene sequence: CDR1 SQVTM, CDR2 ANQGSEA. The CDR3 is made up of 14 amino acids. Trimming stripped 0 bases from V and 12 bases from J, with 18 bases between. The CDR3 here is CSVEDLEDLKRQFF. CDR3 DNA: TGCAGCGTTGAAGATCTGGAAGACTTGAAAAGGCAGTTCTTC.